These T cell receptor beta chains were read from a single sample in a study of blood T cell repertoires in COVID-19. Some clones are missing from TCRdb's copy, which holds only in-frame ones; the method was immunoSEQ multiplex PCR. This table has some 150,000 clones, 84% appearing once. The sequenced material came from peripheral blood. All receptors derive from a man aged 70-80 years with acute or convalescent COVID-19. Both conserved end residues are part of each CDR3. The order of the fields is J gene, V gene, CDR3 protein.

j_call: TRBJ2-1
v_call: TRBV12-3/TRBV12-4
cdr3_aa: CASTPTSDEQFF

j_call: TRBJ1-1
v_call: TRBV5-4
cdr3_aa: CASSLDSRDRKAFF

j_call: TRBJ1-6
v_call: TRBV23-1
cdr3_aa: CASRLRGSNSPLHF

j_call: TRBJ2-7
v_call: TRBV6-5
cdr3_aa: CASSFGGSSYEQYF

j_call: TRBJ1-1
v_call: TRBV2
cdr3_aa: CASGPQGGGAEAFF

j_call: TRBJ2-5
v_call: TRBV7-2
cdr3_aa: CASSLAAGGRETQYF

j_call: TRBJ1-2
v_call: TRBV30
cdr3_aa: CAWSTGTGRMGYTF

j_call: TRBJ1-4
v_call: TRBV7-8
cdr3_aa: CASSLGDRGGEKLFF

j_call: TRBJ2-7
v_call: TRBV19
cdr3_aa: CASRDGASVSSYEQYF

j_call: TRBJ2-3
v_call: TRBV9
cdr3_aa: CASSVVSGASTDTQYF

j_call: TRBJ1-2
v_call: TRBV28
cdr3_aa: CASSLMDYGYTF

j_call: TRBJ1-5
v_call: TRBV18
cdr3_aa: CASSPNQGSNQPQHF

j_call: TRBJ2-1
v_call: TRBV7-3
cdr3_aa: CASSLGLAARDEQFF

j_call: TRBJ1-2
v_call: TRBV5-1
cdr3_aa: CASSLVSGGYGYTF

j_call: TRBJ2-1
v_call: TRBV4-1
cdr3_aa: CASSQVGKAGGPGNEQFF

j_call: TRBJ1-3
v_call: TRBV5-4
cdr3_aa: CARPPIGEKGLHAGNTIYF

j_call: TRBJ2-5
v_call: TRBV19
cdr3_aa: CASSREGGETQYF

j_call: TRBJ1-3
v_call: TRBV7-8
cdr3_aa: CASSLGSGGTGNTIYF

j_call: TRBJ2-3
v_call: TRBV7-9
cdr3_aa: CASSSGGAGDTQYF

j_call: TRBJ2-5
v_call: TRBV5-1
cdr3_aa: CASSLAVGQETQYF

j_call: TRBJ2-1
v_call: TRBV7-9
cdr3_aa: CASSLAGTAINEQFF

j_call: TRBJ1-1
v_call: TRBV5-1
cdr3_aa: CASSLGQGFNTEAFF

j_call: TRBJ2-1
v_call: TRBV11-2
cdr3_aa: CASSLTAGEYNEQFF

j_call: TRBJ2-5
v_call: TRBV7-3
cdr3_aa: CASSPRLAGAALQETQYF

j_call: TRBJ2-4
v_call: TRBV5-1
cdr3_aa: CASSWTGDKNIQYF

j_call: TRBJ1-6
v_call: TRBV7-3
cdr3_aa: CASSLDSNSPLHF

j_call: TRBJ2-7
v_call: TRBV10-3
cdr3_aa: CAISDLNRDTSYEQYF

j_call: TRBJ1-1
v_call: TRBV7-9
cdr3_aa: CASSTRYSAEGMNTEAFF

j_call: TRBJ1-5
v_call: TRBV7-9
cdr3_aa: CASSLRAGPQHF

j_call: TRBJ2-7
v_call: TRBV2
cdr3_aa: CASREGLADGEQYF

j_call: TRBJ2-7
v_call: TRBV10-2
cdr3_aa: CASSETLAGGPSYEQYF